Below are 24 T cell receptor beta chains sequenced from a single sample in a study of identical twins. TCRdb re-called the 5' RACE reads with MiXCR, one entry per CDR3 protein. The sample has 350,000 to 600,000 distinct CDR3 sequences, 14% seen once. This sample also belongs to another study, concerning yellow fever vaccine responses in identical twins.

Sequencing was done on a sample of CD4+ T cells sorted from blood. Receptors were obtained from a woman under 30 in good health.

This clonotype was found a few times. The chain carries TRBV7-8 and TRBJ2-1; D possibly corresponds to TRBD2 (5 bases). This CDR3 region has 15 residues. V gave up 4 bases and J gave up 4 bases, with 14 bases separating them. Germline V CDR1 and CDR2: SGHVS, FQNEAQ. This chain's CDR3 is CASSSLARVYNEQFF. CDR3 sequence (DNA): TGTGCCAGCAGCTCGCTAGCTAGGGTGTACAATGAGCAGTTCTTC.

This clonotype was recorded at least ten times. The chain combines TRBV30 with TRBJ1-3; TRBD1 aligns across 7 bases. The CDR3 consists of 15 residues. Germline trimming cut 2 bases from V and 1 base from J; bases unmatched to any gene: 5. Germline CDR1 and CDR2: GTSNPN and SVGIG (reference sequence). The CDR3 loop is CAWSRDSGSGNTIYF. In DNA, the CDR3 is TGTGCCTGGAGTAGGGACAGCGGTTCTGGAAACACCATATATTTT.

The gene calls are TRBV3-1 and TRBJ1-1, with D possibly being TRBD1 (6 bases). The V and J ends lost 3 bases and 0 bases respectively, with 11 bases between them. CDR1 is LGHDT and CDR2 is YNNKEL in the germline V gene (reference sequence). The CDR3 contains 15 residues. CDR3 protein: CASSHAGQLNTEAFF. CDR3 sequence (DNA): TGTGCCAGCAGCCACGCCGGACAGTTGAACACTGAAGCTTTCTTT.

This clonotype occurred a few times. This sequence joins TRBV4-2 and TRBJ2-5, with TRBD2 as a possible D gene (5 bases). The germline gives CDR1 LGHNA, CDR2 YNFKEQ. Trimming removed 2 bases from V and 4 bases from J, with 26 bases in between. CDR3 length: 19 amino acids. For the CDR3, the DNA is TGTGCCAGCAGCCAATCCCCCACTAGGTTAGCCGGCAAGTCAGAGACCCAGTACTTC. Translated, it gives CASSQSPTRLAGKSETQYF.

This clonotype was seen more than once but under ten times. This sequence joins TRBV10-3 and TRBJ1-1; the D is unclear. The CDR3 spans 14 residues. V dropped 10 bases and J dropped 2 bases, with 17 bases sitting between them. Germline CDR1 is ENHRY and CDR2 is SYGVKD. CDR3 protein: CATETGILNTEAFF. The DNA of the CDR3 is TGTGCCACCGAGACCGGGATACTTAACACTGAAGCTTTCTTT.

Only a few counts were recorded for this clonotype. CDR3 region: CASSVERGGLSYNEQFF. Here the CDR3 DNA reads TGTGCCAGCAGCGTAGAACGAGGCGGGCTCTCCTACAATGAGCAGTTCTTC. The rearrangement joins TRBV9 to TRBJ2-1; D is perhaps TRBD2 (5 bases). The V end was cut by 0 bases, the J end by 0 bases, with 13 bases between. Germline CDR1 and CDR2: SGDLS and YYNGEE. This CDR3 is built from 17 residues.

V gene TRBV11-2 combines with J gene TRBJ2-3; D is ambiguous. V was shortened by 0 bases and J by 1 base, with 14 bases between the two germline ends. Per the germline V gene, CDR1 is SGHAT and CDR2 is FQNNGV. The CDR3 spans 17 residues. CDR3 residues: CASSLDIPPGRTDTQYF. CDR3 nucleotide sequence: TGTGCCAGCAGCTTAGATATCCCCCCCGGGCGCACAGATACGCAGTATTTT.

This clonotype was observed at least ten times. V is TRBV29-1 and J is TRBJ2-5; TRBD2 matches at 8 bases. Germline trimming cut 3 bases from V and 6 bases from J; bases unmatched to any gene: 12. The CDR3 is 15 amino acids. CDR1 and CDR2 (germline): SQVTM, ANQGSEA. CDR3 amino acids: CSVDFGSGVTKTQYF. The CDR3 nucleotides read TGCAGCGTTGATTTCGGTAGCGGGGTCACGAAGACCCAGTACTTC.

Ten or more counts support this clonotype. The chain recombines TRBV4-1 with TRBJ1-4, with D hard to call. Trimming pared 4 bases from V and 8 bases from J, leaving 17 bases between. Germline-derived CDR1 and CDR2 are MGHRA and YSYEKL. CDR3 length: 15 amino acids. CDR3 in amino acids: CASSPLETFQEKLFF. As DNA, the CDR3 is TGCGCCAGCAGCCCCCTCGAGACCTTTCAAGAAAAACTGTTTTTT.

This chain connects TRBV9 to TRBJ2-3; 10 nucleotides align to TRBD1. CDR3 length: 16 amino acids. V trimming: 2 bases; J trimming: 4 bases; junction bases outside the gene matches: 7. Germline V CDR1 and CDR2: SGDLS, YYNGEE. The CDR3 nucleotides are TGTGCCAGCAGCGTCAGACAGGGGGCGCTTGCAGATACGCAGTATTTT. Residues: CASSVRQGALADTQYF.

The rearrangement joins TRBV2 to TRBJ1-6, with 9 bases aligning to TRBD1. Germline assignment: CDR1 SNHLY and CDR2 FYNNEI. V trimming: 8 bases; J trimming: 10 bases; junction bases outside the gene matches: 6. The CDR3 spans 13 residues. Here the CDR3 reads CASGTGGWSPLHF. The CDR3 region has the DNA TGTGCCAGCGGAACAGGGGGCTGGTCACCCCTCCACTTT.

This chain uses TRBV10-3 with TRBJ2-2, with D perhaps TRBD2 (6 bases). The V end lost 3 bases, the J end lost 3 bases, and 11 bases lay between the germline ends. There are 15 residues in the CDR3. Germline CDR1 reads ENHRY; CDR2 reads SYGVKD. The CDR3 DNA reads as TGTGCCATCAGTGAAGGGCGGGAATACACCGGGGAGCTGTTTTTT. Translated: CAISEGREYTGELFF.

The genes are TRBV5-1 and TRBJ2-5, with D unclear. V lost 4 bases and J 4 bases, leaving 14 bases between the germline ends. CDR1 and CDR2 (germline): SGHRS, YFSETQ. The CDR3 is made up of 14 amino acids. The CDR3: CASSPVTWGETQYF. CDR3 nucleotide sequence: TGCGCCAGCAGCCCGGTCACATGGGGAGAGACCCAGTACTTC. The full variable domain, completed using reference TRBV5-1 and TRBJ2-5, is KAGVTQTPRYLIKTRGQQVTLSCSPISGHRSVSWYQQTPGQGLQFLFEYFSETQRNKGNFPGRFSGRQFSNSRSEMNVSTLELGDSALYLCASSPVTWGETQYFGPGTRLLVL.

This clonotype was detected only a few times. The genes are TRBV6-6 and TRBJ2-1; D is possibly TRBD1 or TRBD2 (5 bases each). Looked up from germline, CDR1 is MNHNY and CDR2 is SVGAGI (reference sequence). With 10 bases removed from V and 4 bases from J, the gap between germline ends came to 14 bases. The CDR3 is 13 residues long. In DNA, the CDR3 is TGTGCCACCTACCGGGACCAATACAATGAGCAGTTCTTC. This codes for CATYRDQYNEQFF.

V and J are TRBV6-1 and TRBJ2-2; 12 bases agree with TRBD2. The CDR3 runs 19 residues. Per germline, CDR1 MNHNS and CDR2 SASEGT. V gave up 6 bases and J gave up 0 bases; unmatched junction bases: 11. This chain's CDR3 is CASRPAGLAGGTNTGELFF. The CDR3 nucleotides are TGTGCCAGCAGACCGGCAGGGCTAGCGGGGGGGACGAACACCGGGGAGCTGTTTTTT.

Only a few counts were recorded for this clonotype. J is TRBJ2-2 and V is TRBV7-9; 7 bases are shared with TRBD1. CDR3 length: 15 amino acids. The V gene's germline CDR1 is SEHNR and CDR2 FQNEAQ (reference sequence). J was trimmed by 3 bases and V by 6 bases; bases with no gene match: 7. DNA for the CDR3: TGTGCCAGCAGAAATCCCGACAGGGACACCGGGGAGCTGTTTTTT. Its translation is CASRNPDRDTGELFF.

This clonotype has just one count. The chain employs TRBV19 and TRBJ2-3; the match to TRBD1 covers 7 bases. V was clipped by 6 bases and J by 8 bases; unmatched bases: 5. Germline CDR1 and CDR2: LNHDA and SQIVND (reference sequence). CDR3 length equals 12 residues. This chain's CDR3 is CASREGGRTQYF. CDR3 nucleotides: TGTGCCAGTAGGGAAGGGGGCCGTACGCAGTATTTT.

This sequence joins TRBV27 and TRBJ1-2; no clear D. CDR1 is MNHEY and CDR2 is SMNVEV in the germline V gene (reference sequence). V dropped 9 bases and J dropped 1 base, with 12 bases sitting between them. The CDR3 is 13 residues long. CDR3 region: CARPPRGNYGYTF. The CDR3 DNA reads TGTGCCAGACCCCCCCGGGGTAACTATGGCTACACCTTC.

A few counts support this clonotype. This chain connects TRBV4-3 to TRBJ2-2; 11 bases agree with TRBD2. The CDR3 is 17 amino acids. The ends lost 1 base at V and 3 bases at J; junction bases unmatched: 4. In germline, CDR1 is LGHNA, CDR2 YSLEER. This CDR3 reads CASSQGMGLADTGELFF. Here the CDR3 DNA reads TGCGCCAGCAGCCAAGGGATGGGACTAGCGGACACCGGGGAGCTGTTTTTT.

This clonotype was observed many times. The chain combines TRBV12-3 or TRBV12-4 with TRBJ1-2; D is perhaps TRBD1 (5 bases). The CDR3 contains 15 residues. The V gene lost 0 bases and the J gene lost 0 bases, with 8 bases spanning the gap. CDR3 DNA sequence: TGTGCCAGCAGTTTAGCCGTGACAGCTAACTATGGCTACACCTTC. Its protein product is CASSLAVTANYGYTF.

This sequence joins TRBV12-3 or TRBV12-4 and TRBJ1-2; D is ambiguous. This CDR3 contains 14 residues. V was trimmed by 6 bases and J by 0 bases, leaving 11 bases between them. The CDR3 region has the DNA TGTGCCAGCAGGCCGACGGGAGCTAACTATGGCTACACCTTC. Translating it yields CASRPTGANYGYTF.

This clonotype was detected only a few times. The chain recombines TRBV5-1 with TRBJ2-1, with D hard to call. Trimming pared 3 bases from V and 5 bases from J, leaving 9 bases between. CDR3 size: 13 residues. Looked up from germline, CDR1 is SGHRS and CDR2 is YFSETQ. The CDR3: CASSSLTNNEQFF. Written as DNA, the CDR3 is TGCGCCAGCAGCTCCTTGACAAACAATGAGCAGTTCTTC.

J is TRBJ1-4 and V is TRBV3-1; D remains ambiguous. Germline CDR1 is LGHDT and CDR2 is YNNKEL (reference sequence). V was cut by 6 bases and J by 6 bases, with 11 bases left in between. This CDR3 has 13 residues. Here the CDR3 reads CASSPRLDEKLFF. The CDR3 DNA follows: TGTGCCAGCAGTCCCCGACTTGATGAAAAACTGTTTTTT.

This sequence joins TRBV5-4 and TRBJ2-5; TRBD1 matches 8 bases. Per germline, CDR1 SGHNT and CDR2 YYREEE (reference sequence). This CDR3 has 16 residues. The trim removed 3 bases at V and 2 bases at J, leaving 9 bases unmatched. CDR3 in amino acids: CASSSPRQGTQETQYF. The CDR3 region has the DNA TGTGCCAGCAGCTCGCCCCGACAGGGGACTCAAGAGACCCAGTACTTC.